This paragraph covers one TCR beta chain sequence. The table came from immunoSEQ multiplex PCR; TCRdb's copy has only in-frame clones and leaves some out. The repertoire includes 60,000 or so clones, around 91% of them detected once, and about 13% sits in the top ten. The data were obtained in a study of blood T cell repertoires in COVID-19. Background on the study: T cells, B-cell-depleted T cells, or PBMCs supplied cDNA or gDNA.

Input material: peripheral blood. The clonotype originates from a man between 60 and 75 years old with active COVID-19.

Here the CDR3 reads CASRIDRVTEAFF. CDR3 nucleotides: TGTGCCAGCAGGATTGACAGGGTCACTGAAGCTTTCTTT. The chain carries TRBV28 and TRBJ1-1, with 7 bases identical to TRBD1. CDR3 size: 13 residues. Germline values: CDR1 MDHEN, CDR2 SYDVKM. V dropped 6 bases and J dropped 4; count of bases not matched to a gene: 5.